This TCR beta chain is drawn from a study (dated by TCRdb to the early 2010s). The data were produced on an Illumina Genome Analyzer IIx. TCRdb reran the public reads through fastp at Q25 and MiXCR, keeping productive beta chains. Records with the same CDR3 protein are collapsed into one entry carrying the most frequent genes and DNA. Across this sample there are some 15,000 distinct CDR3 sequences, with roughly a third seen only once. The ten top clones hold 15% to 20% of the sample. This clonotype was detected a few times. Its antigen is still unknown. Qualities for individual bases were not recorded, and no much larger clone is one base off. V is reduced by 4 bases and J by 7 bases, leaving a spacing of 11 bases between them. Reading from cysteine to phenylalanine, the CDR3 counts 12 amino acids. CDR3 DNA only is kept here, 36 bases in frame from base 1. For CDR1 and CDR2, the germline V gene lists LGHNA and YSLEER.

The sequence came from a human donor. Sequencing was done on a sample of blood. The chain is assembled from TRBV4-3 and TRBJ2-7; the D segment could be TRBD1, given 6 matching bases. The CDR3 reads CASSPDQGEQYF. The DNA is as follows: TGCGCCAGCAGCCCAGACCAGGGGGAGCAGTACTTC.